This T cell receptor beta chain was documented in a study of cytomegalovirus exposure and HLA in healthy donors. The sample holds a few counts of this clone. Its antigen is not known. Primers included in the PCR were 60 Vbeta and 13 Jbeta primers. Sequencing was performed with immunoSEQ multiplex PCR; in TCRdb, only in-frame clones are kept and a portion is missing. The sample carries 170,000 or so clones, roughly 81% recorded once. This CDR3 region has 15 residues. V lost 4 bases and J lost 6, with 18 bases in between. Germline V gene data show CDR1 as LNHNV and CDR2 as YYDKDF (reference sequence). Whole-study results and caveats: TCR beta V- and J-gene trimming, according to a later analysis, was linked to a missense DCLRE1C variant. Of the V segments, some could not be distinguished, including TRBV6-2 and TRBV6-3, and were excluded. Information on immune exposure was restricted to one variable (CMV serostatus). It was assumed in the presence/absence analyses that sequencing depth was roughly uniform across donors.

The rearrangement uses TRBV15 and TRBJ1-1, with D perhaps matching TRBD1 (5 bases). This clonotype originated in a girl aged 5 to 17 in good health and CMV-seropositive. Input material: PBMCs. The CDR3 sequence: CATSNRGTGRAEAFF. The CDR3, as DNA: TGTGCCACCAGCAATAGGGGCACAGGTAGGGCTGAAGCTTTCTTT.